The entry below gives a single T cell receptor beta chain sequence along with its context. Its antigen has not been determined. Base qualities are not recorded, but no much larger clone differs from it by a single base. These data are taken from a study of PD-1 blockade in classical Hodgkin lymphoma (dated by TCRdb to about 2020). Background for the entire study: Nivolumab dosing was 3 mg/kg intravenously every 2 weeks, continuing until either disease progression or unacceptable toxicity. The study used TCR beta sequencing and CyTOF to define a peripheral blood immune signature of response to PD-1 blockade in classical Hodgkin lymphoma.

This specimen's time point label, interpreted: cycle 1 day 1 (C1D1), immediately before nivolumab initiation. Every trial patient had relapsed following autologous stem cell transplantation, and prior brentuximab vedotin exposure was what differed among cohorts A, B and C. The trial cohort included 55 to 65 patients with relapsed/refractory classical Hodgkin lymphoma, and each patient had a best overall response of complete response, partial response or progressive disease. Trial patients were treated with single-agent nivolumab in the multi-cohort phase II CheckMate 205 trial. An independent review committee assessed best overall response by applying the 2007 International Working Group response criteria. Trial PBMCs were collected immediately before nivolumab initiation (C1D1) and during therapy at cycle 2 day 1 and cycle 4 day 1. Peripheral blood was collected in 8 mL Vacutainer Cell Preparation Tubes, from which PBMCs were isolated by centrifugation and then cryopreserved.

Genomic DNA was extracted with the Qiagen DNeasy kit from unsorted PBMCs and from negatively selected CD4+ and CD8+ fractions. Using primers that anneal to V and J segments, immunoSEQ multiplex PCR amplified the TCR beta CDR3 regions. A synthetic immune receptor repertoire was used to minimize amplification bias, and any residual bias was removed computationally once sequencing was done. The authors processed their data as follows. Repertoire diversity was quantified as the Shannon entropy index using custom Python scripts. Unsorted, CD4+ and CD8+ repertoires were analyzed separately, except for combined analyses in which CD4+ and CD8+ sequences were merged in silico. A clone was considered expanded if an increase in frequency of at least 2-fold after treatment relative to C1D1 was found, and a pseudocount of 0.5 was applied to clones undetected at baseline. Singleton clones were defined as clones with 0 or 1 copy at C1D1, and non-singleton clones were defined as clones with 2 or more copies. Clones expanded in unsorted samples were annotated as CD4+, CD8+ or unknown by matching protein sequences in sorted samples from the same patient. Wilcoxon tests on paired samples were used to test diversity changes from C1D1 to C4D1. TCRdb provides this immuneACCESS table in a form limited to in-frame rearrangements. Some clones are lacking; in checked studies, under half of them reflect an unresolved V gene, and why the rest are absent is not known. V and J calls and clone size are as listed in that table; D and trimming were resolved from the DNA. The sample table contains about 72,000 clones; only one count was recorded for just over 90% of them. 8% of the sample is held by the ten biggest clonotypes.

What the study reported, not specific to this receptor: Among trial patients, those achieving complete response had baseline diversity similar to that of newly diagnosed patients, while diversity was significantly lower in partial responders and progressors. The study was limited to a single clinical trial cohort, and causes of repertoire differences, possibly disease activity or prior therapy, remained undefined. Baseline TCR diversity was reported to be lower in newly diagnosed patients than in healthy donors and to be lower still in relapsed/refractory patients. Lower diversity was observed in patients in whom nivolumab was started less than 1 year after ASCT, and these patients were excluded from later analyses so that confounding by immune reconstitution would be avoided. CD4+ but not CD8+ TCR diversity rose significantly by C4D1 (p=0.0027 vs p=0.16), most apparent in complete responders (p=0.02).

The TCR comes from a human donor with classical Hodgkin lymphoma. This sample comprised peripheral blood mononuclear cells (PBMCs), obtained at baseline.

The CDR3 in this case is CASSTGTGDNEQYF. The nucleotide sequence is TGTGCCAGTAGTACCGGGACAGGGGATAACGAGCAGTACTTC. The chain is assembled from TRBV19 and TRBJ2-7, with TRBD1 identical over 10 junction bases. CDR1 LNHDA and CDR2 SQIVND are derived from the germline V gene (reference sequence). Relative to germline, V is missing 4 bases and J is missing 5 bases, with 5 bases of the junction outside any gene match. From the cysteine up to the phenylalanine, the CDR3 has a length of 14 residues. The retained sequence is limited to the CDR3, 42 bases, with the frame set at the first base.